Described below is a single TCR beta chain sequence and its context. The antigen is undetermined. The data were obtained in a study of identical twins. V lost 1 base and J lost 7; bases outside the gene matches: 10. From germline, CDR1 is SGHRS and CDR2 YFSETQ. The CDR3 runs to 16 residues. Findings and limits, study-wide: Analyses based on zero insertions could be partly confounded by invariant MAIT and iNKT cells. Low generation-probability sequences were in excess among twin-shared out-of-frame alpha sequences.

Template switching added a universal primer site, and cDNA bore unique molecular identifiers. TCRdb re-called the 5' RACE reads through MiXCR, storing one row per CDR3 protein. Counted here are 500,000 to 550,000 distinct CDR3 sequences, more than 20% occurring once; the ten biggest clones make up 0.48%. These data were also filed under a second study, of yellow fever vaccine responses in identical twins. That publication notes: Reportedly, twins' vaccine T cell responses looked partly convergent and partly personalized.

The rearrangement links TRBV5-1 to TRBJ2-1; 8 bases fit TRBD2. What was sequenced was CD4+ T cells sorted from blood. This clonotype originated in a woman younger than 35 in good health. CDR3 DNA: TGCGCCAGCAGCTTGTCCCCGGCGGGAGGTAAGAATGAGCAGTTCTTC. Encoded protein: CASSLSPAGGKNEQFF.